The T cell receptor beta chain under discussion was sequenced for a study of cytomegalovirus exposure and HLA in healthy donors. Findings of the study overall: Previous analysis showed most TCR beta V segments were productive about 87% or about 30% of the time. Cytomegalovirus association was assigned to about 150 TCR beta chains. It was in a later analysis that TCR association rates were seen to vary by HLA locus, highest for DRB1 and lowest for HLA-C.

A note on this clone: The target antigen is unknown.

The PCR contained 60 Vbeta and 13 Jbeta primers. Method: immunoSEQ multiplex PCR; TCRdb's copy keeps in-frame clones and lacks some. This table holds about 140,000 clones, roughly 66% found once. This CDR3 spans 15 amino acids. The germline V gene has CDR1 MNHEY and CDR2 SMNVEV (reference sequence). V lost 7 bases to trimming and J lost 12 bases; unmatched junction nucleotides: 13. The receptor was isolated from a woman between 55 and 75 years old in good health and CMV-seronegative. Sequenced sample: PBMCs. The chain carries TRBV27 and TRBJ2-1, with 12 bases fitting TRBD2. This chain's CDR3 is CASNFISSLAGGQFF. The CDR3 nucleotides read TGTGCCAGCAACTTTATCTCTTCACTAGCGGGGGGGCAGTTCTTC.